The clone carrying this T cell receptor (beta chain) was seen repeatedly, ten times or more. As yet, its antigen is unknown. The data originate from a study of T cells in Graves' hyperthyroidism and ophthalmopathy. General study findings and limits: From stable hyperthyroidism, ophthalmopathy was separated by a 13 V-J model.

Template material for amplifying TCR beta CDR3 regions consisted of RNA transcripts. With the HTBI primer set, the TCR CDR3 went through a first round of RT-PCR. TCRdb redid the calling of the multiplex PCR reads with MiXCR, one entry per CDR3 protein. The sample has 650,000 to 850,000 distinct CDR3 sequences; around 20% are singletons. Patients aged 18 to 65 had newly diagnosed hyperthyroidism that had lasted under 2 months. This CDR3 spans 14 amino acids. V lost 7 bases, J lost 4 bases, and 16 bases lay in between. The chain links TRBV12-3 or TRBV12-4 to TRBJ1-2; D ambiguous. This clonotype was obtained from a woman in her fifties or sixties with Graves' hyperthyroidism that later progressed to Graves' ophthalmopathy. Sequenced material: blood. This chain's CDR3 is CASTHGALGYGYTF. The CDR3 nucleotides are TGTGCCAGCACCCATGGAGCTCTGGGCTATGGCTACACCTTC.